The text below deals with one T cell receptor beta chain. The data were taken from a study of T cell responses to AZD1222 COVID-19 vaccine. Here immunoSEQ multiplex PCR was the method, and the copy in TCRdb shows in-frame clones only, minus some. The table includes 86,000 or so clones, around nine tenths detected once. CDR3 size: 14 residues. Germline-derived CDR1 and CDR2 are SGHDT and YYEEEE. Trimming took off 0 bases at V and 8 bases at J, with 11 bases between the two ends. The TCR comes from an adult who received the AZD1222 COVID-19 vaccine. The chain recombines TRBV5-6 with TRBJ1-4, with D unclear. The specimen was peripheral blood, collected 28 days after the second AZD1222 dose. CDR3 region: CASSLGPGREKLFF. CDR3 DNA: TGTGCCAGCAGCTTGGGCCCTGGACGAGAAAAACTGTTTTTT.